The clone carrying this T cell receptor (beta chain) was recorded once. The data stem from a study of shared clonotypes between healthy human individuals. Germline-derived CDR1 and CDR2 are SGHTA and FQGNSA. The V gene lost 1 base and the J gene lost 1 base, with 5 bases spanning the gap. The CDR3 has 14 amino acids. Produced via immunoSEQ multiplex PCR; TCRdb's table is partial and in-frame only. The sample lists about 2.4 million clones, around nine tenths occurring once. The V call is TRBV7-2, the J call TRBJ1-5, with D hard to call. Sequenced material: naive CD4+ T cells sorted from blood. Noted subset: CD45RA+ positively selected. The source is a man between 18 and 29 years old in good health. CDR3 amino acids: CASSLEPSNQPQHF. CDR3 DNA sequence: TGTGCCAGCAGCTTAGAACCGAGCAATCAGCCCCAGCATTTT.